The T cell receptor beta chain under discussion was sequenced for a study of identical twins. Germline V gene lookup returns CDR1 SGHTA and CDR2 FQGNSA. Trimming took 1 base from V and 8 from J, leaving 12 bases between them. The CDR3 extends over 14 amino acids. A single record per CDR3 protein comes from TCRdb applying MiXCR to the 5' RACE reads. The table has 550,000 to 700,000 distinct CDR3 sequences, about 20% seen once. The data were also submitted as part of a second study, on T cells expressing NK-cell markers. As that study records: Sorted CD3+CD56+NKG2C+, CD3+CD56+NKG2C- and CD3+CD56-NKG2C+ T cells provided the TCR beta repertoires. There were seven HCMV-seropositive donors and one seronegative donor among the eight sequenced.

The receptor's source is a woman in her late teens or twenties in good health. The genes are TRBV7-2 and TRBJ2-1; D remains unclear. Sequenced material: PBMCs. CDR3 sequence reads: CASSLVRRVDEQFF. CDR3 DNA: TGTGCCAGCAGCTTAGTCAGGAGAGTCGATGAGCAGTTCTTC.